One and the same sample provided the 2 T cell receptor beta chains below, sequenced in a study. Using immunoSEQ multiplex PCR, the repertoire was profiled, and TCRdb retains in-frame clones only, with some absent. The profile covers about 68,000 clones, with 93% appearing a single time and roughly 4% taken by the ten largest. Material for sequencing was PBMCs. All receptors come from a man aged 35 to 55 with rheumatoid arthritis.

The chain links TRBV11-2 to TRBJ2-1; 8 positions agree with TRBD2. The V gene end was trimmed by 6 bases and the J gene end by 5 bases; junction bases not matched to a gene: 9. The CDR3 has 15 residues. Germline assignment: CDR1 SGHAT and CDR2 FQNNGV. CDR3 sequence reads: CASRFGTRIHNEQFF. Here the CDR3 DNA reads TGTGCCAGCAGATTCGGGACTAGGATCCACAATGAGCAGTTCTTC.

This chain connects TRBV11-2 to TRBJ2-1; tentative D call: TRBD1 (6 bases). This CDR3 is 15 amino acids long. The germline V and J ends were trimmed by 8 bases and 2 bases, with 16 bases remaining between them. In germline, CDR1 is SGHAT, CDR2 FQNNGV. The CDR3 loop is CASAPGTGTYNEQFF. CDR3 bases: TGTGCCAGCGCCCCCGGCACAGGGACCTACAATGAGCAGTTCTTC.